The clone carrying this T cell receptor (beta chain) was seen only a few times. The sample is drawn from a study of T cell repertoires in cytomegalovirus infection. This CDR3 comprises 15 residues. The germline CDR1 and CDR2 sequences are LGHNA and YSLEER. Germline trimming cut 1 base from V and 4 bases from J; bases unmatched to any gene: 2. TCRdb independently ran MiXCR on the reads; one entry per CDR3 protein. The table includes roughly 140,000 distinct CDR3 sequences, around 24% detected once. The chain couples TRBV4-3 to TRBJ2-7; 12 nucleotides agree with TRBD2. The clonotype originates from a human donor in good health (CMV status not recorded). Some clones in this sample may be carry-over from other donors' samples. Sample: PBMCs. DNA for the CDR3: TGCGCCAGCAGCCAAGGGACTAGCGGGAAGTACGAGCAGTACTTC. Its translation: CASSQGTSGKYEQYF.